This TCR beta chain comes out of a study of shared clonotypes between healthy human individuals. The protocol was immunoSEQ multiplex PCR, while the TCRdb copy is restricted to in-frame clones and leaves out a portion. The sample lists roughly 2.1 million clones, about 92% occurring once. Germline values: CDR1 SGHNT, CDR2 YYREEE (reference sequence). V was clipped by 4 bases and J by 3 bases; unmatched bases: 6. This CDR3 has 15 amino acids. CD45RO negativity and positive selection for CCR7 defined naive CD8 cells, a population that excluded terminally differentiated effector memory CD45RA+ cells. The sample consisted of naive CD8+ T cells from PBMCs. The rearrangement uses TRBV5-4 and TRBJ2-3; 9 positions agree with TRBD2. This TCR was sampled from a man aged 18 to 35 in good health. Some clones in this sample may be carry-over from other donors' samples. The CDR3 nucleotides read TGTGCCAGCAGCCGGCTAGCGGGGCCTACAGATACGCAGTATTTT. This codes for CASSRLAGPTDTQYF.